The T cell receptor beta chain under discussion was sequenced for a study of blood T cell repertoires in COVID-19. Data came from immunoSEQ multiplex PCR; TCRdb stores just in-frame clones and leaves some out. The table records about 180,000 clones, approximately 92% of them present only once. The participants were between 18 and 89 years old and came from roughly 25 US areas. Cohorts were determined from participant-reported clinical history. The origin of this receptor is a woman between 35 and 50 years old with acute COVID-19. Sequenced sample: PBMCs or T cells enriched from blood (not recorded which).

CDR3 loop: CASSFSQGALTEAFF. CDR3 nucleotides: TGTGCCAGCAGCTTTTCCCAGGGGGCTCTCACTGAAGCTTTCTTT. The chain uses TRBV7-9 and TRBJ1-1, with 8 bases identical to TRBD1. J gave up 4 bases and V 3 bases, and 7 bases lay outside the gene matches. CDR3 length: 15 residues. Germline lookup yields CDR1 SEHNR and CDR2 FQNEAQ (reference sequence).